The rows below give T cell receptor beta chains drawn from one sample of a study of beta chain features in type 1 diabetes. Repertoires were generated with immunoSEQ multiplex PCR, while TCRdb's copy carries only in-frame clones and drops some. The sample lists about 900,000 clones; 15% to 20% were seen once. The sample comprised naive CD4+ T cells from blood. These TCRs come from a woman under 30 in good health. CDR3s include the opening cysteine and the closing phenylalanine or tryptophan. The D gene is left open where the match is weak. For some rows the clone size is stated as once, few or many, or as a class when expanded; others skip it.

v_gene,d_gene,j_gene,abundance,CDR3nt,CDR3aa
TRBV7-2,TRBD1,TRBJ1-2,few,TGTGCCAGCAGCAGACAGGGGGCGCTTGGCTACACCTTC,CASSRQGALGYTF
TRBV11-1,-,TRBJ2-7,few,TGTGCCAGCAGCTTAGCGGGAGGCGACGAGCAGTACTTC,CASSLAGGDEQYF
TRBV13,-,TRBJ2-3,once,TGTGCCAGCAGCGGGGGAGACACGACGCAGTATTTT,CASSGGDTTQYF
TRBV28,-,TRBJ2-3,few,TGTGCCAGCAGTTTACGGGATACCTTGGGCACAGATACGCAGTATTTT,CASSLRDTLGTDTQYF
TRBV2,-,TRBJ2-7,-,TGCGCCAGCAGCCACAGGTTCACGGACTCCTACGAGCAGTACTTC,CASSHRFTDSYEQYF
TRBV6-6,-,TRBJ2-3,few,TGTGCCAGCAGTTACAACGGAGGCCGGGTGGATACGCAGTATTTT,CASSYNGGRVDTQYF
TRBV2,-,TRBJ1-5,few,TGTGCCAGCAGTAGAGGGGGGGCGATGGGTCAGCCCCAGCATTTT,CASSRGGAMGQPQHF
TRBV9,-,TRBJ2-1,-,TGTGCCAGCAGCGTCCCCCCTGACAATGAGCAGTTCTTC,CASSVPPDNEQFF
TRBV28,-,TRBJ2-5,-,TGTGCCAGCAGATCTCCGTCCGGCCCCTGGAAGACCCAGTACTTC,CASRSPSGPWKTQYF
TRBV9,-,TRBJ2-7,-,TGTGCCAGCAGCGTAGCCCCGACTAGTACCTACGAGCAGTACTTC,CASSVAPTSTYEQYF
TRBV6-5,-,TRBJ2-5,-,TGTGCCAGCAGTTACGACACCCTACAAGAGACCCAGTACTTC,CASSYDTLQETQYF
TRBV18,TRBD2,TRBJ2-7,few,TGTGCCAGCTCACCACCGACTAGCGGGAGGTACGAGCAGTACTTC,CASSPPTSGRYEQYF
TRBV7-9,-,TRBJ2-6,-,TGTGCCAGCAGCTCGAGCTTAGGGGGTGGTGGGGCCAACGTCCTGACTTTC,CASSSSLGGGGANVLTF
TRBV6-5,-,TRBJ2-5,few,TGTGCCAGCAGTGCCCAAGAGACCCAGTACTTC,CASSAQETQYF
TRBV5-1,-,TRBJ2-1,few,TGCGCCAGCAGCTTTAGCGGAAACAATGAGCAGTTCTTC,CASSFSGNNEQFF
TRBV5-1,TRBD1,TRBJ2-1,-,TGCGCCAGCAGGTGGACAGGGCAAAACTACAATGAGCAGTTCTTC,CASRWTGQNYNEQFF
TRBV23-1,-,TRBJ1-5,few,TGCGCCAGCAGTCAGGGGTTGGGGGTCTGTTTCGCCCGGCCCCAGCATTTT,CASSQGLGVCFARPQHF
TRBV19,-,TRBJ2-1,few,TGTGCCAGTAGTTTTCCCCCCCGGGGAACAATGTACAATGAGCAGTTCTTC,CASSFPPRGTMYNEQFF
TRBV28,-,TRBJ2-5,few,TGTGCCAGCAGTCATCCGCAGGGGACCCAGTACTTC,CASSHPQGTQYF
TRBV7-8,TRBD2,TRBJ2-5,few,TGTGCCAGCAGCTTAGGCGGACTAGCGGGTAACCAAGAGACCCAGTACTTC,CASSLGGLAGNQETQYF
TRBV7-2,-,TRBJ2-3,-,TGTGCCAGCAGCTTAGGAGGGAGTCGAGATACGCAGTATTTT,CASSLGGSRDTQYF
TRBV5-1,-,TRBJ2-3,few,TGCGCCAGCAGCTTGGACTCTGCCACAGATACGCAGTATTTT,CASSLDSATDTQYF
TRBV7-9,-,TRBJ2-7,few,TGTGCCAGCAGCGGGGACATCTACGAGCAGTACTTC,CASSGDIYEQYF
TRBV11-2,TRBD2,TRBJ2-1,-,TGTGCCAGCAGCCCAGGACTAGCGGGAGCCTACAATGAGCAGTTCTTC,CASSPGLAGAYNEQFF
TRBV6-1,-,TRBJ2-7,-,TGTGCCAGCAAGACATTCCGGGACTCATTCTACGAGCAGTACTTC,CASKTFRDSFYEQYF
TRBV19,TRBD2,TRBJ2-7,-,TGTGCCAGTGGGTTAGCGGGAGCGGGCGAGCAGTACTTC,CASGLAGAGEQYF
TRBV7-8,-,TRBJ2-1,few,TGTGCCAGCAGCTCTCCCATTGGGAGACAGAGCAATGAGCAGTTCTTC,CASSSPIGRQSNEQFF
TRBV28,-,TRBJ1-2,few,TGTGCCACCGGGACGTTCAACTATGGCTACACCTTC,CATGTFNYGYTF
TRBV6-6,TRBD2,TRBJ2-3,-,TGTGCCAGCAGTTATAGCGGGAGAGGGCCAGATACGCAGTATTTT,CASSYSGRGPDTQYF
TRBV28,TRBD2,TRBJ2-1,few,TGTGCCAGCAGTGACCGGACTAGCGGGAGCGATGAGCAGTTCTTC,CASSDRTSGSDEQFF
TRBV27,-,TRBJ2-5,once,TGTGCCAGCACCCTTGGGGCGACCCAGTACTTC,CASTLGATQYF
TRBV6-5,-,TRBJ2-4,-,TGTGCCAGCAGTAGAAGGGGAGCCAAAAACATTCAGTACTTC,CASSRRGAKNIQYF
TRBV6-5,-,TRBJ1-5,-,TGTGCCAGCAGGCCGGGGCCGTATAGCAATCAGCCCCAGCATTTT,CASRPGPYSNQPQHF
TRBV10-3,-,TRBJ2-5,-,TGTGCCATCAGGGCTGACAGGCATCAAGAGACCCAGTACTTC,CAIRADRHQETQYF
TRBV28,-,TRBJ2-3,few,TGTGCCAGCAGTTTCACCTACCAGGATACAGATACGCAGTATTTT,CASSFTYQDTDTQYF
TRBV6-1,TRBD1,TRBJ1-2,few,TGTGCCAGCAGTGAATACGACAGGGAGGGGTATGGCTACACCTTC,CASSEYDREGYGYTF
TRBV28,-,TRBJ1-3,-,TGTGCCAGCAGTCACTCCCAGGGGCTTCCCTCTGGAAACACCATATATTTT,CASSHSQGLPSGNTIYF
TRBV7-2,-,TRBJ2-1,few,TGTGCCAGCAGCTTGGGCGGCCGCTCCTACAATGAGCAGTTCTTC,CASSLGGRSYNEQFF
TRBV15,TRBD2,TRBJ2-5,-,TGTGCCACCAGCAGAGGATTTGGCGGACTAGCGAGAGACCAAGAGACCCAGTACTTC,CATSRGFGGLARDQETQYF
TRBV27,-,TRBJ2-4,few,TGTGCCAGCAGCCCCCGCCACACCAAAAACATTCAGTACTTC,CASSPRHTKNIQYF
TRBV7-2,-,TRBJ1-2,-,TGTGCCAGCAGCCGATACGGGGACCACTATGGCTACACCTTC,CASSRYGDHYGYTF
TRBV5-1,TRBD1,TRBJ2-5,few,TGCGCCAGCAGTCGAGGACAGGGGGAGACCCAGTACTTC,CASSRGQGETQYF
TRBV18,TRBD2,TRBJ2-1,few,TGTGCCAGCTCACCGACTAGCGGGAATTCTGAGCAGTTCTTC,CASSPTSGNSEQFF
TRBV19,TRBD1,TRBJ1-2,few,TGTGCCAGTAGTATATCGGACAGGGGAAGTGGCTACACCTTC,CASSISDRGSGYTF
TRBV5-6,TRBD2,TRBJ2-3,-,TGTGCCAGCAGCTTGGTGGGGGTTAGCGGGAGATCAGATACGCAGTATTTT,CASSLVGVSGRSDTQYF
TRBV5-1,-,TRBJ1-2,few,TGCGCCAGCAGCTTAGGCGTAGCTAACTATGGCTACACCTTC,CASSLGVANYGYTF
TRBV5-6,-,TRBJ2-1,-,TGTGCCAGCAGCAGCCTCAATGAGCAGTTCTTC,CASSSLNEQFF
TRBV7-3,-,TRBJ2-2,-,TGTGCCAGCAGCGGTATTAACACCGGGGAGCTGTTTTTT,CASSGINTGELFF
TRBV28,-,TRBJ1-5,-,TGTGCCAGCAGTTTACTAAGATTCTCTAATCAGCCCCAGCATTTT,CASSLLRFSNQPQHF
TRBV28,-,TRBJ2-5,few,TGTGCCAGCAGTATCGCTTGGACAAACCAAGAGACCCAGTACTTC,CASSIAWTNQETQYF
TRBV11-2,TRBD2,TRBJ2-1,few,TGTGCCAGCAGCTTGAGAGGACTAGCGGAGACGTACAATGAGCAGTTCTTC,CASSLRGLAETYNEQFF
TRBV7-9,-,TRBJ2-7,-,TGTGCCAGCAGCTTAGGTAGGGGATCCTACGAGCAGTACTTC,CASSLGRGSYEQYF
TRBV6-5,TRBD2,TRBJ2-3,-,TGTGCCAGCAGTTACTCGAAGGCTAGCGGGAGTATGTATTTT,CASSYSKASGSMYF
TRBV7-9,TRBD1,TRBJ2-7,few,TGTGCCAGCAGCTATGGCCGGGACAGGGTAGGATACGAGCAGTACTTC,CASSYGRDRVGYEQYF
TRBV9,-,TRBJ2-1,-,TGTGCCAGCAGCTTATTAGTCGGCGAGCAGTTCTTC,CASSLLVGEQFF
TRBV2,-,TRBJ2-5,few,TGTGCCAGCAGTCGGAGGGGCAACCCCTCTGACTTC,CASSRRGNPSDF